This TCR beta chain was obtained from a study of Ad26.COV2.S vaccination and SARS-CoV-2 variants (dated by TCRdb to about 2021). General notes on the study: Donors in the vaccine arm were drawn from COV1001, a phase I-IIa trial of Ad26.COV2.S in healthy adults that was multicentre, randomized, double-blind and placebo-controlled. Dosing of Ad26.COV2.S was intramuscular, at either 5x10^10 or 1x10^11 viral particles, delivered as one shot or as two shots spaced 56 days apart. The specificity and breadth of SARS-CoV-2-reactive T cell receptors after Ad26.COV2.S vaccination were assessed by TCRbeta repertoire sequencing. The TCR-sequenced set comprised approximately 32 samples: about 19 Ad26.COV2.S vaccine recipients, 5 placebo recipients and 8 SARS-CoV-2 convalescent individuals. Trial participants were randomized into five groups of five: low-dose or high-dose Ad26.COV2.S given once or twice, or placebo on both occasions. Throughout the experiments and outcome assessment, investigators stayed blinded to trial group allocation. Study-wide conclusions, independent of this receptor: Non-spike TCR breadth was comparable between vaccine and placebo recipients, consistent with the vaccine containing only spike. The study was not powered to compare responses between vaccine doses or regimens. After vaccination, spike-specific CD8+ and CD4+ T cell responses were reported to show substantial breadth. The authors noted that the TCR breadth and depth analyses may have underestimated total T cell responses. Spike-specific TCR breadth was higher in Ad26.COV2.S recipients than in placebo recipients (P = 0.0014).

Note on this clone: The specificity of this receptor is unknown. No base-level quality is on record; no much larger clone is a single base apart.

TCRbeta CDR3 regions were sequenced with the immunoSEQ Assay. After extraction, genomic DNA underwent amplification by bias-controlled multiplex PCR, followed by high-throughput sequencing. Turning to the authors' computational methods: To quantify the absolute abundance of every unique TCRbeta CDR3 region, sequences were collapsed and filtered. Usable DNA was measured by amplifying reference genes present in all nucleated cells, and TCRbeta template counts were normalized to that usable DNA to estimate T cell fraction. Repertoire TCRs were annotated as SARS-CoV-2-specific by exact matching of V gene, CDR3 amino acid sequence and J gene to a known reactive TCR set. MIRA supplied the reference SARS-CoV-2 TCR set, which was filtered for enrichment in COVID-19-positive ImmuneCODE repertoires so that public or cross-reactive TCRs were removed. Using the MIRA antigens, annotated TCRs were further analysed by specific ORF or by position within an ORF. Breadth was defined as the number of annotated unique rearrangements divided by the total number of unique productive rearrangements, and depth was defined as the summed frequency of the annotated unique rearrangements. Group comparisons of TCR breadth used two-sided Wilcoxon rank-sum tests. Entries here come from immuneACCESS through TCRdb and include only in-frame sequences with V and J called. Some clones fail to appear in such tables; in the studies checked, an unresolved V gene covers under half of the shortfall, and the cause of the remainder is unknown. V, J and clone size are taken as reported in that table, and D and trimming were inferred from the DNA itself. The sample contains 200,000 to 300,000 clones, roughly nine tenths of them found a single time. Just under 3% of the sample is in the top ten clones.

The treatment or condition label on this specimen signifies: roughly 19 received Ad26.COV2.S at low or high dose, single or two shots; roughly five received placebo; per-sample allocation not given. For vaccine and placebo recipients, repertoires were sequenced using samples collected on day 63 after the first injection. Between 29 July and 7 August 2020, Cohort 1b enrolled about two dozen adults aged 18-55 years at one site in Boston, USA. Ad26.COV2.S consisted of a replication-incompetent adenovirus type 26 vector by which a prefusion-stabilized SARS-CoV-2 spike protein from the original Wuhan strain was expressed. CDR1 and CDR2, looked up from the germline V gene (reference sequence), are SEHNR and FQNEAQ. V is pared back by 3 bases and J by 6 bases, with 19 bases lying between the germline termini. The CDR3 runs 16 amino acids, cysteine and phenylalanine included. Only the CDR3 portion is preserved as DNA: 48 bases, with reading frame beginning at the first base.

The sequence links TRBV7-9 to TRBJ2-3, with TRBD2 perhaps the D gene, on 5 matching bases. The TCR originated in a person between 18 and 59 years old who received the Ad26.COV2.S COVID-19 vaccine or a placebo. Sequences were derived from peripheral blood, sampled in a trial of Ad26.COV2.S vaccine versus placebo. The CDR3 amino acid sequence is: CASSFGLAGRRDTQYF. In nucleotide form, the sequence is TGTGCCAGCAGCTTTGGGCTTGCTGGGCGGAGGGATACGCAGTATTTT.